This TCR beta chain was profiled in a study of CD8 T cells in ankylosing spondylitis. Study outcomes and limitations: Disease-linked clones displayed a CD8+ phenotype and appeared relatively rarely in peripheral blood.

In regard to this clonotype: The antigen is unknown.

Libraries of TCR beta came from quantitative 5'-RACE with molecular barcodes. TCRdb fed the 5' RACE reads into MiXCR, producing one record per CDR3 protein. This sample carries 250,000 to 400,000 distinct CDR3 sequences, approximately 10% of them seen once, and the ten largest clones take roughly 9.2%. The ends were cut back, 2 bases at V and 4 bases at J, with 15 bases in the middle. CDR3 length equals 15 residues. Per germline, CDR1 GTSNPN and CDR2 SVGIG (reference sequence). The sequenced sample consisted of blood, either unsorted or a sorted T cell fraction (not recorded which). V usage is TRBV30 and J usage is TRBJ1-5; tentative D call: TRBD1 (5 bases). This clonotype was sampled from a female donor with ankylosing spondylitis or in good health (not recorded which). The CDR3 DNA reads TGTGCCTGGAGTTTATGGGGCCCGGGGAATCAGCCCCAGCATTTT. This codes for CAWSLWGPGNQPQHF.